This T cell receptor (beta chain) was sequenced during a study of CD8 T cells in ankylosing spondylitis. TCRdb redid the calling of the 5' RACE reads with MiXCR, one entry per CDR3 protein. The sample includes roughly 250,000 distinct CDR3 sequences, over 9.5% of them seen just once. Germline V CDR1 and CDR2: MNHEY, SVGEGT. Trimming took off 6 bases at V and 3 bases at J, with 12 bases between the two ends. The CDR3 is 13 amino acids. This clonotype appeared many times. The sequence was collected from a male donor with ankylosing spondylitis or in good health (not recorded which). The specimen sequenced was blood, either unsorted or a sorted T cell fraction (not recorded which). The gene calls are TRBV6-2 or TRBV6-3 and TRBJ2-7; tentative D call: TRBD1 (5 bases). CDR3 sequence (DNA): TGTGCCAGCAGGAATGACAGAGACTACGAGCAGTACTTC. Protein: CASRNDRDYEQYF.